Presented here are 32 T cell receptor beta chains from one specimen sequenced in a study of shared clonotypes between healthy human individuals. Naive-designated CD8 cells lacked CD45RO, were positively enriched for CCR7, and omitted terminally differentiated effector memory CD45RA+ cells. Assay used: immunoSEQ multiplex PCR; TCRdb lists only in-frame clones, some missing. This table holds around 1.9 million clones, about 92% found once. The specimen sequenced was naive CD8+ T cells from PBMCs. The receptors originated from a man in his late teens or twenties in good health. Some clones in this sample may be carry-over from other donors' samples.

The chain joins TRBV4-3 to TRBJ2-7; 10 nucleotides line up with TRBD2. The CDR3 consists of 17 residues. Germline loops: CDR1 LGHNA, CDR2 YSLEER. The trim removed 0 bases at V and 0 bases at J, leaving 5 bases unmatched. CDR3 in amino acids: CASSQDLPSGSSYEQYF. For the CDR3, the DNA is TGCGCCAGCAGCCAAGACCTTCCTAGCGGGAGCTCCTACGAGCAGTACTTC.

The CDR3 DNA is TGTGCCAGCAGCTCTCGGACAGGGTCCTACAATGAGCAGTTCTTC. This sequence encodes CASSSRTGSYNEQFF. The chain carries TRBV11-2 and TRBJ2-1; 8 positions match TRBD1. CDR1 is SGHAT, CDR2 FQNNGV, per germline. This CDR3 is built from 15 residues. After removal of 4 bases from V and 1 base from J, the junction contained 3 bases not matched to a gene.

This chain links TRBV27 with TRBJ1-1, with a possible D match to TRBD1 (5 bases). This CDR3 region has 15 residues. The ends were cut back, 5 bases at V and 2 bases at J, with 15 bases in the middle. Per the germline V gene, CDR1 is MNHEY and CDR2 is SMNVEV (reference sequence). In nucleotides, the CDR3 is TGTGCCAGCAGTCCGGACAACAATCGAAACACTGAAGCTTTCTTT. Its protein product is CASSPDNNRNTEAFF.

This clone was detected a few times. V gene TRBV14 combines with J gene TRBJ2-2; D gene ambiguous. Germline loops: CDR1 SGHDN, CDR2 FVKESK. There are 15 residues in the CDR3. V gave up 4 bases and J gave up 1 base, with 10 bases separating them. The CDR3 here is CASSRSPRNTGELFF. The CDR3 nucleotides are TGTGCCAGCAGCCGGTCCCCGAGGAACACCGGGGAGCTGTTTTTT.

The chain recombines TRBV9 with TRBJ1-1; D remains ambiguous. The CDR3 sequence is 13 residues long. Deletions cut 3 bases from V and 5 bases from J, with 11 bases between. Germline V gene sequence: CDR1 SGDLS, CDR2 YYNGEE. CDR3 amino acids: CASSALDVTEAFF. In DNA form, the CDR3 reads TGTGCCAGCAGCGCCCTCGACGTTACTGAAGCTTTCTTT.

The rearrangement uses TRBV18 and TRBJ2-2; TRBD2 matches 13 bases. The trim removed 5 bases at V and 3 bases at J, leaving 9 bases unmatched. The CDR3 consists of 18 residues. From germline, CDR1 is KGHSH and CDR2 LQKENI. The CDR3 region is CASSTMGLAGMDTGELFF. The CDR3, as DNA: TGTGCCAGCTCAACCATGGGACTAGCGGGAATGGACACCGGGGAGCTGTTTTTT.

In its sample, this clone was seen a few times. The chain employs TRBV2 and TRBJ1-1, with D possibly TRBD1 on 5 matching bases. Looked up from germline, CDR1 is SNHLY and CDR2 is FYNNEI. CDR3 size: 15 residues. The V and J ends lost 0 bases and 6 bases respectively, with 14 bases between them. CDR3 sequence: CASSEAGREVAEAFF. In DNA form, the CDR3 reads TGTGCCAGCAGTGAAGCGGGCAGGGAGGTCGCTGAAGCTTTCTTT.

The gene calls are TRBV7-8 and TRBJ1-5, with a possible D match to TRBD1 (6 bases). This CDR3 is built from 16 residues. Trimming pared 1 base from V and 3 bases from J, leaving 13 bases between. Germline CDR1 is SGHVS and CDR2 is FQNEAQ. The CDR3 is CASSLVSGGPNQPQHF. The DNA of the CDR3 is TGTGCCAGCAGCTTAGTTTCGGGGGGCCCCAATCAGCCCCAGCATTTT. Together with reference TRBV7-8 and TRBJ1-5, the CDR3 gives the full variable domain: GAGVSQSPRYKVAKRGQDVALRCDPISGHVSLFWYQQALGQGPEFLTYFQNEAQLDKSGLPSDRFFAERPEGSVSTLKIQRTQQEDSAVYLCASSLVSGGPNQPQHFGDGTRLSIL.

The chain employs TRBV19 and TRBJ2-4; D might be TRBD1 (6 bases). Deletions cut 5 bases from V and 3 bases from J, with 23 bases between. Germline CDR1 LNHDA, CDR2 SQIVND (reference sequence). The CDR3 is made up of 18 amino acids. CDR3 sequence reads: CASSPPRGSAPYKNIQYF. DNA of the CDR3: TGTGCCAGTAGTCCCCCGAGGGGGAGCGCGCCCTACAAAAACATTCAGTACTTC.

The chain has TRBV6-5 and TRBJ2-2, with D uncertain. Germline values: CDR1 MNHEY, CDR2 SVGAGI. Trimming stripped 6 bases from V and 0 bases from J, with 11 bases between. This CDR3 contains 15 residues. CDR3 bases: TGTGCCAGCAGCGTGGCCCGGACGAACACCGGGGAGCTGTTTTTT. Its protein product is CASSVARTNTGELFF.

This clone was observed a single time. The CDR3 loop reads CASSKRRDRRAFF. CDR3 nucleotides: TGTGCCAGCAGCAAAAGGCGGGACAGGCGGGCTTTCTTT. This rearrangement joins TRBV27 to TRBJ1-1, with 8 nucleotides matching TRBD1. The germline gives CDR1 MNHEY, CDR2 SMNVEV (reference sequence). Trimming removed 6 bases from V and 11 bases from J; junction bases left unmatched: 11. This CDR3 comprises 13 residues.

This clone was recorded a few times. This chain joins TRBV7-2 and TRBJ2-2; the D is unclear. The CDR3 spans 13 residues. V lost 1 base and J lost 16, with 16 bases in between. Germline lookup yields CDR1 SGHTA and CDR2 FQGNSA. The DNA for the CDR3 is TGTGCCAGCAGCTTAGACCCTCCGGCCCTCGGGTTTTTT. Amino acid sequence: CASSLDPPALGFF.

This chain links TRBV6-5 with TRBJ2-1; D unclear. Deletions cut 5 bases from V and 1 base from J, with 9 bases between. Germline CDR1 is MNHEY and CDR2 is SVGAGI. This CDR3 contains 14 residues. Here the CDR3 DNA reads TGTGCCAGCAGTGCCCAGTATTCCTACAATGAGCAGTTCTTC. It translates to CASSAQYSYNEQFF.

The gene calls are TRBV7-2 and TRBJ2-5, with 11 bases lining up with TRBD1. Germline CDR1 and CDR2: SGHTA and FQGNSA. The CDR3 covers 15 residues. V dropped 4 bases and J dropped 5; count of bases not matched to a gene: 6. CDR3 sequence: CASSSGQGAEETQYF. The CDR3 region has the DNA TGTGCCAGCAGCTCCGGACAGGGGGCTGAGGAGACCCAGTACTTC.

The J gene is TRBJ2-1, the V gene TRBV2; 8 bases line up with TRBD1. Germline V lookup: CDR1 SNHLY, CDR2 FYNNEI. The CDR3 runs 15 residues. The J segment lost 7 bases and the V segment lost 7 bases, leaving 12 bases of the junction unmatched. The CDR3 is CASTTFKTGENEQFF. The CDR3 DNA reads TGTGCCAGCACCACCTTTAAGACAGGGGAAAATGAGCAGTTCTTC.

This chain uses TRBV9 with TRBJ2-3; D perhaps matches TRBD1 (6 bases). The germline V gene encodes CDR1 SGDLS and CDR2 YYNGEE. Trimming removed 4 bases from V and 2 bases from J, with 14 bases in between. The CDR3 contains 15 residues. The CDR3 reads CASSPYDRFTDTQYF. The CDR3, as DNA: TGTGCCAGCAGCCCTTACGACAGGTTCACAGATACGCAGTATTTT.

The chain links TRBV28 to TRBJ2-1; D could derive from TRBD1 or TRBD2 (5 bases each). CDR1 and CDR2 from the germline V gene are MDHEN and SYDVKM. V was shortened by 2 bases and J by 7 bases, with 15 bases between the two germline ends. The CDR3 spans 15 residues. The CDR3, as DNA: TGTGCCAGCAGTTTAGTGGGGGTTGGATGGAATGAGCAGTTCTTC. It encodes CASSLVGVGWNEQFF. Full variable domain (outside the CDR3, taken from reference TRBV28 and TRBJ2-1): DVKVTQSSRYLVKRTGEKVFLECVQDMDHENMFWYRQDPGLGLRLIYFSYDVKMKEKGDIPEGYSVSREKKERFSLILESASTNQTSMYLCASSLVGVGWNEQFFGPGTRLTVL.

This chain uses TRBV30 with TRBJ1-2, with a possible D match to TRBD1 (6 bases). Germline CDR1 is GTSNPN and CDR2 is SVGIG (reference sequence). V was shortened by 4 bases and J by 7 bases, with 22 bases between the two germline ends. The CDR3 runs to 15 residues. The CDR3 DNA sequence: TGTGCCTGGACCAGGGGTAGGAGCCGGGCGGGTGGCTACACCTTC. Translating gives CAWTRGRSRAGGYTF. Based on the CDR3 plus reference TRBV30 and TRBJ1-2, the full variable domain is SQTIHQWPATLVQPVGSPLSLECTVEGTSNPNLYWYRQAAGRGLQLLFYSVGIGQISSEVPQNLSASRPQDRQFILSSKKLLLSDSGFYLCAWTRGRSRAGGYTFGSGTRLTVV.

The chain couples TRBV4-1 to TRBJ2-7; 10 bases are shared with TRBD1. The germline CDR1 and CDR2 sequences are MGHRA and YSYEKL. J was trimmed by 4 bases and V by 0 bases; bases with no gene match: 6. The CDR3 spans 16 residues. CDR3 loop: CASSQDRQGAGYEQYF. CDR3 nucleotides: TGCGCCAGCAGCCAAGATCGACAGGGGGCTGGATACGAGCAGTACTTC.

This rearrangement joins TRBV28 to TRBJ2-1, with D possibly being TRBD2 (5 bases). The CDR3 contains 15 residues. Trimming shortened V by 3 bases and J by 8 bases, and 17 bases separated the two germline ends. Looked up from germline, CDR1 is MDHEN and CDR2 is SYDVKM. The CDR3: CASSFLGLGVYEQFF. CDR3 sequence (DNA): TGTGCCAGCAGTTTCCTAGGGCTCGGGGTGTATGAGCAGTTCTTC.

This sequence joins TRBV6-5 and TRBJ2-7; D is perhaps TRBD2 (6 bases). This CDR3 has 15 amino acids. Per the germline V gene, CDR1 is MNHEY and CDR2 is SVGAGI. V shed 0 bases and J shed 1 base, with 10 bases lying between them. DNA for the CDR3: TGTGCCAGCAGTTACTCGCGGGATTTTTCCTACGAGCAGTACTTC. Protein product: CASSYSRDFSYEQYF.

This chain connects TRBV2 to TRBJ2-7; TRBD2 matches 14 bases. Germline trimming cut 1 base from V and 3 bases from J; bases unmatched to any gene: 2. This CDR3 region has 16 residues. Germline V gene sequence: CDR1 SNHLY, CDR2 FYNNEI. CDR3 amino acids: CASSEGGLAGVYEQYF. Here the CDR3 DNA reads TGTGCCAGCAGTGAAGGGGGACTAGCGGGAGTCTACGAGCAGTACTTC.

The CDR3 loop is CASSMSYTGELFF. The CDR3 coding sequence is TGTGCCAGTAGTATGTCCTACACCGGGGAGCTGTTTTTT. The gene calls are TRBV19 and TRBJ2-2, with D uncertain. The CDR3 sequence is 13 residues long. V lost 3 bases and J lost 3, with 5 bases in between. Germline CDR1 and CDR2: LNHDA and SQIVND (reference sequence).

In its sample, this clone was seen once. The chain employs TRBV7-9 and TRBJ2-5; D may be TRBD1 (5 bases). V lost 1 base and J lost 1, with 7 bases in between. CDR3 length equals 14 residues. The germline gives CDR1 SEHNR, CDR2 FQNEAQ (reference sequence). The CDR3 DNA follows: TGTGCCAGCAGCTTAGAAAGGGGCCAAGAGACCCAGTACTTC. Amino acid sequence: CASSLERGQETQYF.

The CDR3 loop reads CASSFYRAGSDGYTF. In nucleotides, the CDR3 is TGTGCCAGCAGCTTTTATAGGGCAGGGTCGGATGGCTACACCTTC. The chain has TRBV11-2 and TRBJ1-2; TRBD1 might be the D (5 bases). The CDR3 runs to 15 residues. V lost 3 bases to trimming and J lost 6 bases, with 17 bases between them. Germline CDR1 and CDR2: SGHAT and FQNNGV.

The CDR3 DNA is TGTGCCAGCAGCTACAGGGGGCGCCATCTCTCGGACGAGCAGTACTTC. It translates to CASSYRGRHLSDEQYF. V is TRBV7-9 and J is TRBJ2-7; the match to TRBD1 covers 9 bases. The CDR3 consists of 16 residues. V was clipped by 4 bases and J by 5 bases; unmatched bases: 12. In germline, CDR1 is SEHNR, CDR2 FQNEAQ (reference sequence).

CDR3 loop: CASSIQGQFNQPQHF. The DNA for the CDR3 is TGTGCCAGCAGCATACAAGGACAGTTCAATCAGCCCCAGCATTTT. The rearrangement joins TRBV5-4 to TRBJ1-5; weak D call: TRBD1 (6 bases). CDR1 and CDR2 (germline): SGHNT, YYREEE (reference sequence). V lost 4 bases, J lost 3 bases, and 14 bases lay in between. The CDR3 loop spans 15 amino acids.

The chain is built from TRBV6-5 and TRBJ2-2, with D unclear. Trimming cost V 2 bases and J 5 bases, with 15 bases left between them. CDR1 is MNHEY and CDR2 is SVGAGI in the germline V gene. The CDR3 is made up of 16 amino acids. The CDR3 DNA reads as TGTGCCAGCAGTTACCGGGCGACCATCGGTACCGGGGAGCTGTTTTTT. It is translated as CASSYRATIGTGELFF.

For this clone: Other DNA variants within this sample encode the same CDR3. The chain recombines TRBV6-5 with TRBJ2-2; TRBD1 might be the D (6 bases). Trimming removed 6 bases from V and 5 bases from J, with 10 bases in between. This CDR3 has 13 amino acids. CDR1 is MNHEY, CDR2 SVGAGI, per germline. DNA of the CDR3: TGTGCCAGCAGCATTAGGGGGACCGGGGAGCTGTTTTTT. Translation: CASSIRGTGELFF.

The V and J genes are TRBV6-5 and TRBJ2-3, with TRBD1 identical over 7 bases. Unmatched junction bases numbered 7, after V lost 6 bases and J lost 1 base. CDR3 length: 15 amino acids. Germline assignment: CDR1 MNHEY and CDR2 SVGAGI. The CDR3 loop is CASSPRDRGTDTQYF. CDR3 nucleotides: TGTGCCAGCAGCCCAAGGGACAGAGGCACAGATACGCAGTATTTT.

The chain recombines TRBV5-4 with TRBJ2-5; 8 nucleotides agree with TRBD2. The CDR3 has 18 amino acids. Looked up from germline, CDR1 is SGHNT and CDR2 is YYREEE (reference sequence). Losses at the gene ends were 0 bases for V and 4 bases for J; bases not matched to a gene: 14. CDR3 nucleotide sequence: TGTGCCAGCAGCTTGGTGGTGGATCGGGAGGGCTTTGGAGAGACCCAGTACTTC. Its protein product is CASSLVVDREGFGETQYF.

The rearrangement uses TRBV11-3 and TRBJ2-1, with D unclear. Germline values: CDR1 SGHNT, CDR2 YENEEA. The V end was cut by 3 bases, the J end by 4 bases, with 10 bases between. The CDR3 length is 14 residues. The CDR3, as DNA: TGTGCCAGCAGCTTTATAGGGAATTACAATGAGCAGTTCTTC. Encoded protein: CASSFIGNYNEQFF.